Listed below are T cell receptor beta chains from one sample, sequenced in a study of shared clonotypes between healthy human individuals. TCRdb keeps only in-frame clones here, not all; method: immunoSEQ multiplex PCR. The data hold hundreds of thousands of clones, with around 73% observed a single time. The specimen sequenced was memory CD4+ T cells sorted from blood. The receptors stem from a young woman in good health. CDR3s include the opening cysteine and the closing phenylalanine or tryptophan. D genes are given only for firm matches. Some rows have no size entry. The others give once, few or many, or a class for an expanded clone.

D	size	V	J	DNA	CDR3
-	-	TRBV10-3	TRBJ1-1	TGTGCCATCAGGGAAAGGGAGACTGAAGCTTTCTTT	CAIRERETEAFF
TRBD1	few	TRBV14	TRBJ1-1	TGTGCCAGCAGCCTCCCGACAGGGGTAGGGGCTGAAGCTTTCTTT	CASSLPTGVGAEAFF
TRBD2	-	TRBV19	TRBJ2-5	TGTGCCAGTAGTCCTCCCGAGACTAGCGGGAGGCTCCAAGAGACCCAGTACTTC	CASSPPETSGRLQETQYF
-	few	TRBV10-1	TRBJ1-1	TGCGCCAGCACGGACAGCCTGAACACTGAAGCTTTCTTT	CASTDSLNTEAFF
TRBD1	-	TRBV2	TRBJ1-3	TGTGCCAGCTACATCCTGAAACCGGGACAGGAGTCTGGAAACACCATATATTTT	CASYILKPGQESGNTIYF
TRBD2	-	TRBV19	TRBJ2-3	TGTGCCAGTAGTATGACTAGCGGGAGTCAATATACGCAGTATTTT	CASSMTSGSQYTQYF
TRBD1	-	TRBV19	TRBJ2-5	TGTGCCAGTAGTCGGAGCGGGACAGGGGGGGAGACCCAGTACTTC	CASSRSGTGGETQYF
-	-	TRBV2	TRBJ2-7	TGTGCCAGCAGTACGATCTACGAGCAGTACTTC	CASSTIYEQYF
-	few	TRBV7-9	TRBJ1-2	TGTGCCAGCAGCTTAGTCGGCAACTTTATTTATGGCTACACCTTC	CASSLVGNFIYGYTF
-	few	TRBV4-1	TRBJ1-4	TGCGCCAGCAGCCAAGATACTGGTATTCCAACTAATGAAAAACTGTTTTTT	CASSQDTGIPTNEKLFF
TRBD1	-	TRBV7-2	TRBJ1-2	TGTGCCAGCATCCTAACGGGACAGGGCCTTGGCTACACCTTC	CASILTGQGLGYTF